This TCR beta chain was found in a study of OX40 agonist ivuxolimab in advanced cancers. Study-wide points: At 0.1-3.0 mg/kg, partial responders had clonal expansion among the lowest observed. Among T cells, CD8+ cells averaged more expanded clones than CD4+ cells. The investigators did not determine what antigen specificity the expanded peripheral T cells had.

Worth noting for this clone: The antigen is not known.

This table comes from immunoSEQ multiplex PCR, and its TCRdb copy is limited to in-frame clones, with some not included. The table lists more than 60,000 clones, 80% to 90% of them singletons. The V and J ends lost 3 bases and 2 bases, in that order; junction bases with no gene match: 7. Germline CDR1 reads SNHLY; CDR2 reads FYNNEI. The CDR3 is 17 amino acids. The sequencing used CD4+ or CD8+ T cells sorted from blood, collected in a trial of the OX40 agonist ivuxolimab. The receptor comes from an adult with an advanced solid tumor such as melanoma, head and neck, liver or kidney cancer. The chain employs TRBV2 and TRBJ2-3; 11 bases are a match to TRBD2. CDR3 nucleotide sequence: TGTGCCAGCAGTGACTATAGACTAGCGGGGTCCACAGATACGCAGTATTTT. As protein: CASSDYRLAGSTDTQYF. The full variable domain, rest sourced from reference TRBV2 and TRBJ2-3, is EPEVTQTPSHQVTQMGQEVILRCVPISNHLYFYWYRQILGQKVEFLVSFYNNEISEKSEIFDDQFSVERPDGSNFTLKIRSTKLEDSAMYFCASSDYRLAGSTDTQYFGPGTRLTVL.